This paragraph covers one TCR gamma chain sequence. There is no known antigen for this receptor. It may be a read error: a sequence one base away is much more abundant. Other DNA sequences in this sample translate to the same CDR3. Receptor amplification or capture employed RT-PCR. Sequencing took place on an Illumina MiSeq. For TCRdb, the public reads were processed anew by CATT, and duplicate DNA sequences were folded into one row. A total of 400 to 600 gamma-chain clones appear in this sample, about 7.3% of them only once. The ten most abundant clones make up 15% to 20% of the sample. This sample was taken from a study of gammadelta T cells in human blood (dated by TCRdb to 2020 to 2022). What the research found in general, with its limitations: In the study, polyclonal expansion of innate gamma-delta T cells immediately after birth was reported to appear to be driven by microbial exposure.

CDR1 and CDR2 are read off the germline V gene as EGSNGY and YDSYNSKV. The CDR3 runs 13 amino acids, cysteine and phenylalanine included. Only the CDR3 portion is preserved as DNA: 39 bases, with reading frame beginning at the first base. The rearrangement combines TRGV2 with TRGJ1 or TRGJ2. The TCR was taken from a human fetus. Specimen: non-Vgamma9Vdelta2 gamma-delta T cells from fetal blood. The nucleotides are TGTGCAACCTGGGACGGTGCTAGGTATAAGAAACTCTTT. It codes for CATWDGARYKKLF.